These 30 T cell receptor beta chains share one sample of origin, sequenced in a study of early T cells in non-severe SARS-CoV-2 infection (dated by TCRdb to the early 2020s). The library came from 5' RACE. The instrument given in TCRdb is NextSeq 500. Through fastp at Q25 and MiXCR, TCRdb rebuilt clones from the public reads, retaining in-frame beta chains. Rows with one shared CDR3 protein collapse into an entry with the most common genes and DNA. This sample has under 95,000 distinct CDR3 sequences in its table, and about 12% of those were observed once. Around 3.6% of the sample lies in the top ten. Sequencing input: whole blood. These receptors originate from an adult who was a healthcare worker with PCR-confirmed SARS-CoV-2 infection or an uninfected control (not recorded which).

The chain has TRBV11-2 and TRBJ1-1; 7 bases are shared with TRBD1. The trim removed 1 base at V and 8 bases at J, leaving 10 bases unmatched. The CDR3 loop spans 15 amino acids. Germline V CDR1 and CDR2: SGHAT, FQNNGV. The CDR3 is CASSLVYGTEREAFF. The CDR3 DNA is TGTGCCAGCAGCTTAGTTTATGGGACAGAGAGAGAAGCTTTCTTT.

The sample holds a few counts of this clonotype. The gene calls are TRBV5-1 and TRBJ1-2; 7 bases fit TRBD1. V lost 4 bases to trimming and J lost 4 bases; unmatched junction nucleotides: 10. The CDR3 consists of 15 residues. The germline V gene encodes CDR1 SGHRS and CDR2 YFSETQ. The CDR3 DNA sequence: TGCGCCAGCAGCCGGGGACAGAGAGGGGGCTATGGCTACACCTTC. Its protein product is CASSRGQRGGYGYTF.

The genes are TRBV7-2 and TRBJ2-3; tentatively, D is TRBD2 (6 bases). The CDR3 totals 14 residues. Trimming pared 5 bases from V and 6 bases from J, leaving 15 bases between. Germline V gene sequence: CDR1 SGHTA, CDR2 FQGNSA. CDR3 coding DNA: TGTGCCAGCAGCCTTGGGACTCTGAGGGATACGCAGTATTTT. Translation: CASSLGTLRDTQYF.

This clonotype was seen only a few times. The CDR3 spells CASSHPGTRNYEQYF. CDR3 sequence (DNA): TGTGCCAGCAGCCACCCCGGGACTAGGAACTACGAGCAGTACTTC. The chain carries TRBV7-9 and TRBJ2-7; TRBD2 agrees at 8 bases. From germline, CDR1 is SEHNR and CDR2 FQNEAQ (reference sequence). The CDR3 runs 15 residues. Germline trimming cut 5 bases from V and 3 bases from J; bases unmatched to any gene: 9.

The chain links TRBV3-1 to TRBJ1-1, with D unclear. The CDR3 runs 15 residues. Germline V lookup: CDR1 LGHDT, CDR2 YNNKEL (reference sequence). The V gene lost 3 bases and the J gene lost 5 bases, with 16 bases spanning the gap. The CDR3 is CASSQNPGVGTEAFF. The CDR3 region has the DNA TGTGCCAGCAGCCAGAACCCCGGGGTAGGAACTGAAGCTTTCTTT.

In its sample, this clonotype was seen many times. The chain carries TRBV6-2 or TRBV6-3 and TRBJ2-1; D possibly uses TRBD1 or TRBD2 (5 bases each). Looked up from germline, CDR1 is MNHEY and CDR2 is SVGEGT. CDR3 length equals 14 residues. Trimming stripped 2 bases from V and 6 bases from J, with 11 bases between. CDR3 nucleotides: TGTGCCAGCAGTTACGATTTGGGACCCAATGAGCAGTTCTTC. Protein: CASSYDLGPNEQFF.

This clonotype was seen repeatedly, ten times or more. The V and J genes are TRBV6-5 and TRBJ2-7, with TRBD2 as a possible D gene (6 bases). V lost 0 bases and J lost 0, with 18 bases in between. This CDR3 spans 18 amino acids. Germline lookup yields CDR1 MNHEY and CDR2 SVGAGI. The DNA of the CDR3 is TGTGCCAGCAGTTACTCCATTGGAGGGACGGGGAGCTCCTACGAGCAGTACTTC. This gives the protein CASSYSIGGTGSSYEQYF.

This clonotype has at least ten counts. The V call is TRBV6-1, the J call TRBJ2-2; 7 nucleotides line up with TRBD2. The CDR3 contains 15 residues. The J segment lost 7 bases and the V segment lost 0 bases, leaving 5 bases of the junction unmatched. The germline V gene has CDR1 MNHNS and CDR2 SASEGT. CDR3 loop: CASSEATSLGGELFF. CDR3 sequence (DNA): TGTGCCAGCAGTGAAGCGACTAGCTTAGGCGGGGAGCTGTTTTTT.

J is TRBJ2-1 and V is TRBV5-3; tentative D call: TRBD2 (6 bases). TRBV5-3 is placed among ORFs of uncertain function. CDR3 length: 15 residues. V was trimmed by 4 bases and J by 7 bases, leaving 18 bases between them. As DNA, the CDR3 is TGTGCCAGAAGCCCGTCCTCCGGGAGAGGAAATGAGCAGTTCTTC. Amino acid sequence: CARSPSSGRGNEQFF.

This sequence joins TRBV7-8 and TRBJ2-1; 8 nucleotides agree with TRBD2. Germline trimming cut 10 bases from V and 0 bases from J; bases unmatched to any gene: 11. CDR3 size: 16 residues. From germline, CDR1 is SGHVS and CDR2 FQNEAQ. CDR3 amino acids: CATGLAGISSYNEQFF. As DNA, the CDR3 is TGTGCCACCGGGCTAGCGGGCATTAGCTCCTACAATGAGCAGTTCTTC. The variable domain in full, with the rest retrieved from reference TRBV7-8 and TRBJ2-1, is GAGVSQSPRYKVAKRGQDVALRCDPISGHVSLFWYQQALGQGPEFLTYFQNEAQLDKSGLPSDRFFAERPEGSVSTLKIQRTQQEDSAVYLCATGLAGISSYNEQFFGPGTRLTVL.

This clonotype was found many times. The chain couples TRBV30 to TRBJ1-2; 8 bases are a match to TRBD1. The CDR3 totals 16 residues. Germline V lookup: CDR1 GTSNPN, CDR2 SVGIG (reference sequence). Germline trimming cut 4 bases from V and 4 bases from J; bases unmatched to any gene: 14. DNA of the CDR3: TGTGCCTGGATTTCCCTCTTCGACAGGGGACCCTATGGCTACACCTTC. It encodes CAWISLFDRGPYGYTF.

The rearrangement links TRBV12-3 or TRBV12-4 to TRBJ2-1, with 12 positions matching TRBD2. After removal of 5 bases from V and 8 bases from J, the junction contained 10 bases not matched to a gene. The CDR3 has 16 amino acids. CDR3 sequence (DNA): TGTGCCAGCAGTCTTCGGACTAGCGGGAAAAGAGATGAGCAGTTCTTC. Its translation: CASSLRTSGKRDEQFF.

V gene TRBV3-1 combines with J gene TRBJ1-2; unclear D gene. Trimming took off 2 bases at V and 7 bases at J, with 8 bases between the two ends. Germline V CDR1 and CDR2: LGHDT, YNNKEL (reference sequence). The CDR3 has 12 residues. Written as DNA, the CDR3 is TGTGCCAGCAGCCAACTGAGCCTTGGCTACACCTTC. This encodes CASSQLSLGYTF.

The rearrangement joins TRBV7-3 to TRBJ2-1; TRBD1 agrees at 8 bases. Germline trimming cut 5 bases from V and 11 bases from J; bases unmatched to any gene: 11. Germline CDR1 and CDR2: SGHTA and FQGTGA. The CDR3 is 14 residues long. The CDR3 coding sequence is TGTGCCAGCAGCCTCTCAGGACAGGGCGAAAAGCAGTTCTTC. Protein: CASSLSGQGEKQFF.

This clonotype has a count of ten or more. In DNA, the CDR3 is TGTGCCAGCAACTTGGAGTACGGCTACACCTTC. Encoded protein: CASNLEYGYTF. This chain connects TRBV7-9 to TRBJ1-2; D uncertain. Germline V gene lookup returns CDR1 SEHNR and CDR2 FQNEAQ (reference sequence). V dropped 7 bases and J dropped 8 bases, with 11 bases sitting between them. There are 11 residues in the CDR3.

This clonotype was counted a few times. This sequence joins TRBV27 and TRBJ2-3; D unclear. From germline, CDR1 is MNHEY and CDR2 SMNVEV (reference sequence). V was trimmed by 4 bases and J by 1 base, leaving 6 bases between them. This CDR3 is 13 amino acids long. The CDR3 DNA reads as TGTGCCAGCAGTTCTCTCCGCACAGATACGCAGTATTTT. It encodes CASSSLRTDTQYF.

This clonotype came up a few times. The genes are TRBV7-9 and TRBJ2-3, with TRBD2 matching 12 bases. Germline values: CDR1 SEHNR, CDR2 FQNEAQ (reference sequence). The CDR3 is 19 residues long. The J segment lost 4 bases and the V segment lost 4 bases, leaving 15 bases of the junction unmatched. The CDR3 protein is CASSSSGRAAGGRADTQYF. CDR3 bases: TGTGCCAGCAGCTCTAGCGGGAGGGCCGCGGGAGGCCGGGCAGATACGCAGTATTTT.

A note on this clonotype: At one end, the junction sequence differs from germline, possibly due to a read error. The V gene is TRBV12-3 or TRBV12-4, the J gene TRBJ2-7; D is unclear. The CDR3 spans 13 residues. For the CDR3, the DNA is TGTGCCAGCAGTTTAGCCCCCCGAGGACGCGAGCACTTC. It specifies CASSLAPRGREHF.

V gene TRBV7-9 combines with J gene TRBJ2-5; D ambiguous. CDR3 length: 14 residues. Deletions cut 4 bases from V and 7 bases from J, with 16 bases between. The germline CDR1 and CDR2 sequences are SEHNR and FQNEAQ (reference sequence). The CDR3 DNA is TGTGCCAGCAGCTCATTGGACCGAATACGGACCCAGTACTTC. Translating gives CASSSLDRIRTQYF.

This chain connects TRBV3-1 to TRBJ2-7, with 11 bases identical to TRBD2. Germline-derived CDR1 and CDR2 are LGHDT and YNNKEL (reference sequence). This CDR3 has 15 amino acids. With V trimmed by 0 bases and J by 6 bases, 4 bases remained unmatched. For the CDR3, the DNA is TGTGCCAGCAGCCAAGATTGGCTAGCGGGGGGCGAGCAGTACTTC. Translating it yields CASSQDWLAGGEQYF.

This clonotype showed up many times. CDR3 in DNA: TGTGCCAGCAGCCCGAACTTGGCCAAAAACATTCAGTACTTC. Translating it yields CASSPNLAKNIQYF. The J gene is TRBJ2-4, the V gene TRBV14, with D unresolved. This CDR3 contains 14 residues. CDR1 SGHDN and CDR2 FVKESK come from the germline V gene. The V and J ends lost 4 bases and 1 base respectively, with 8 bases between them. The whole variable domain, remainder taken from reference TRBV14 and TRBJ2-4, is EAGVTQFPSHSVIEKGQTVTLRCDPISGHDNLYWYRRVMGKEIKFLLHFVKESKQDESGMPNNRFLAERTGGTYSTLKVQPAELEDSGVYFCASSPNLAKNIQYFGAGTRLSVL.

The genes are TRBV28 and TRBJ2-1; 9 bases align to TRBD2. Germline V gene sequence: CDR1 MDHEN, CDR2 SYDVKM. V shed 0 bases, J shed 7 bases, and the junction held 4 bases outside the gene matches. CDR3 length: 15 residues. The CDR3 DNA is TGTGCCAGCAGTTTATGCCTAGCGGGGCGGAATGAGCAGTTCTTC. It codes for CASSLCLAGRNEQFF.

CDR3 in amino acids: CASSFRQGSPYEQYF. The CDR3 DNA is TGTGCCAGCAGTTTTAGACAGGGCTCGCCCTACGAGCAGTACTTC. The V call is TRBV12-3 or TRBV12-4, the J call TRBJ2-7; 7 bases agree with TRBD1. V gave up 3 bases and J gave up 2 bases; unmatched junction bases: 7. The CDR3 is 15 residues long.

This clonotype occurred a few times. The chain joins TRBV13 to TRBJ2-7; D tentatively reads TRBD1 or TRBD2 (5 bases each). The CDR3 totals 14 residues. Per the germline V gene, CDR1 is PRHDT and CDR2 is FYEKMQ (reference sequence). With 1 base removed from V and 2 bases from J, the gap between germline ends came to 9 bases. DNA for the CDR3: TGTGCCAGCAGCTTAGCCGGGACCCCCTACGAGCAGTACTTC. This encodes CASSLAGTPYEQYF.

This clonotype was observed many times. The V and J genes are TRBV5-4 and TRBJ2-1; a weak D match, TRBD2 (6 bases). The V and J ends lost 2 bases and 10 bases respectively, with 19 bases between them. Germline-derived CDR1 and CDR2 are SGHNT and YYREEE (reference sequence). The CDR3 has 15 amino acids. CDR3 sequence: CASSFRGSGGGEQFF. DNA for the CDR3: TGTGCCAGCAGCTTTCGCGGGTCTGGGGGAGGAGAGCAGTTCTTC.

This clonotype was detected only a few times. The CDR3 sequence: CASSLGAGGPWDEQYF. The CDR3 coding sequence is TGCGCCAGCAGCTTGGGAGCGGGAGGGCCTTGGGACGAGCAGTACTTC. This chain links TRBV5-1 with TRBJ2-7; 10 nucleotides match TRBD2. Germline lookup yields CDR1 SGHRS and CDR2 YFSETQ. The CDR3 sequence is 16 residues long. The V segment lost 0 bases and the J segment 5 bases; nucleotides outside the gene matches: 8. The full variable domain, its missing parts supplied by reference TRBV5-1 and TRBJ2-7, is KAGVTQTPRYLIKTRGQQVTLSCSPISGHRSVSWYQQTPGQGLQFLFEYFSETQRNKGNFPGRFSGRQFSNSRSEMNVSTLELGDSALYLCASSLGAGGPWDEQYFGPGTRLTVT.

In this sample, this clonotype turned up many times. V gene TRBV28 combines with J gene TRBJ1-1; tentative D call: TRBD1 (5 bases). V dropped 6 bases and J dropped 4 bases, with 15 bases sitting between them. Germline loops: CDR1 MDHEN, CDR2 SYDVKM. CDR3 length equals 14 residues. The CDR3 reads CASSLLGGGTEAFF. The CDR3 bases are TGTGCCAGCAGCCTTCTGGGGGGGGGCACTGAAGCTTTCTTT.

In this sample, this clonotype turned up a few times. The chain has TRBV12-5 and TRBJ2-2; TRBD2 agrees at 9 bases. Germline values: CDR1 LGHNT, CDR2 FRNRAP. Trimming cost V 7 bases and J 0 bases; bases outside gene matches: 18. The CDR3 is made up of 20 amino acids. CDR3 residues: CASALRLRGLAGPNTGELFF. The CDR3 DNA reads TGTGCTAGTGCCCTCAGACTCCGAGGCCTAGCGGGACCGAACACCGGGGAGCTGTTTTTT.

The V gene is TRBV14, the J gene TRBJ2-7; 7 bases fit TRBD2. This CDR3 has 15 amino acids. Germline V gene data show CDR1 as SGHDN and CDR2 as FVKESK. Losses at the gene ends were 2 bases for V and 0 bases for J; bases not matched to a gene: 4. The CDR3 nucleotides are TGTGCCAGCAGCCAACTAGCGGCCAGCTCCTACGAGCAGTACTTC. Protein sequence: CASSQLAASSYEQYF.

This clonotype came up a few times. The chain has TRBV28 and TRBJ2-3, with D perhaps being TRBD1 or TRBD2 (6 bases each). Germline CDR1 and CDR2: MDHEN and SYDVKM. The CDR3 sequence is 14 residues long. V dropped 8 bases and J dropped 1 base, with 13 bases sitting between them. CDR3 nucleotides: TGTGCCAGCTCCCCCGGGGGCCGCACAGATACGCAGTATTTT. Its protein product is CASSPGGRTDTQYF.